This T cell receptor (beta chain) was sequenced in a study of shared clonotypes between healthy human individuals. Study-level background: Plates per donor: three CD4 naive, three CD4 memory, two CD8 naive, one CD8 memory.

Whole-study results and caveats: With a handful of donors compared, 4.5% to 6.5% of naive CD4 clonotypes were shared.

A remark on this clone: As yet, its antigen is unknown.

The authors distributed each subset's genomic DNA evenly over several immunoSEQ plates. Profiled with immunoSEQ multiplex PCR; TCRdb holds only in-frame clones, not every one. This table holds more than 2,000,000 clones, roughly 93% found once. Material: naive CD4+ T cells from PBMCs. Subset reported: CD45RA+ positively selected. This receptor was obtained from a man between 18 and 29 years old in good health. Some clones in this sample may be carry-over from other donors' samples.

CDR3: CASSLAGQLADTQYF. The CDR3 DNA is TGTGCCAGCAGCTTAGCGGGACAGTTGGCAGATACGCAGTATTTT. The chain uses TRBV7-6 and TRBJ2-3, with 7 nucleotides matching TRBD1. Germline assignment: CDR1 SGHVS and CDR2 FNYEAQ. The CDR3 is 15 amino acids. V was clipped by 0 bases and J by 4 bases; unmatched bases: 4.